The T cell receptor (beta chain) described here comes from a study of blood T cell repertoires in COVID-19. The wider study: COVID-19 samples, acute and convalescent, were from the United States, Italy and Spain.

Sequencing was performed with immunoSEQ multiplex PCR; in TCRdb, only in-frame clones are kept and a portion is missing. Of about 140,000 clones in the sample, roughly 84% were seen once. The CDR3 runs to 14 residues. The ends were cut back, 5 bases at V and 5 bases at J, with 16 bases in the middle. Germline V gene lookup returns CDR1 MDHEN and CDR2 SYDVKM. Enrolled during active infection, Seattle patients were then followed longitudinally. The chain recombines TRBV28 with TRBJ2-7, with D possibly TRBD2 on 5 matching bases. The sequence came from a man aged 30-40 years with COVID-19, enrolled during active disease. The sequenced material came from peripheral blood. The CDR3 coding sequence is TGTGCCAGCAGTCCGCTTCGGACTCCCCACGAGCAGTACTTC. Translated, it gives CASSPLRTPHEQYF.